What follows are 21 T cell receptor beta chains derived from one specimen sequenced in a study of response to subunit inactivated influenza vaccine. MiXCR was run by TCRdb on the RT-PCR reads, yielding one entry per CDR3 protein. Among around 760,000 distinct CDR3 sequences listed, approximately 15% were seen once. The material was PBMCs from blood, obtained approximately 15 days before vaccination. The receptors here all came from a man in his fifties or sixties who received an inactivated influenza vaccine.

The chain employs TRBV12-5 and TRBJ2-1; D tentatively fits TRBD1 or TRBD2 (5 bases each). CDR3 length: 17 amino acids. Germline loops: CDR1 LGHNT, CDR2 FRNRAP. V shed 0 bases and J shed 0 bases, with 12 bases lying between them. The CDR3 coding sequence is TGTGCTAGTGGTTTGGTAATCTCAGGGAGCTCCTACAATGAGCAGTTCTTC. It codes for CASGLVISGSSYNEQFF.

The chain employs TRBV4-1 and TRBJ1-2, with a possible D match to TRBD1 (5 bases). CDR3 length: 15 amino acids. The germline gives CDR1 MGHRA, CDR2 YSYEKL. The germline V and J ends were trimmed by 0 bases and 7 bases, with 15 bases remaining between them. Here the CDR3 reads CASSQDYTGTLGYTF. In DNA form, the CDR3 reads TGCGCCAGCAGCCAAGATTACACCGGGACTCTTGGCTACACCTTC.

The CDR3 nucleotides read TGTGCCAGCAGTTCCACTAGCGGGGGGATATACAATGAGCAGTTCTTC. Protein product: CASSSTSGGIYNEQFF. The rearrangement links TRBV12-3 or TRBV12-4 to TRBJ2-1; TRBD2 matches at 12 bases. V was pared by 4 bases and J by 4 bases, with 5 bases of the junction left unmatched. This CDR3 spans 16 amino acids.

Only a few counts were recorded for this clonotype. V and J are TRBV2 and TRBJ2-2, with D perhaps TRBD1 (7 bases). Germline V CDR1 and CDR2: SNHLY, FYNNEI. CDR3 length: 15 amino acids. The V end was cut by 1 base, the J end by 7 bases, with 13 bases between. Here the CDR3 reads CASSEGARGVGELFF. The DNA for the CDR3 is TGTGCCAGCAGTGAAGGGGCCAGGGGGGTCGGGGAGCTGTTTTTT.

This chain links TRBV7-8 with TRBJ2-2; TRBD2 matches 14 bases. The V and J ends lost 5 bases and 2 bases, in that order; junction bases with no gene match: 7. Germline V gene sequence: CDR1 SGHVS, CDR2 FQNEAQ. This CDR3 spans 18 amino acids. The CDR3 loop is CASSIRTSGGHNTGELFF. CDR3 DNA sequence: TGTGCCAGCAGCATAAGGACTAGCGGGGGGCATAACACCGGGGAGCTGTTTTTT.

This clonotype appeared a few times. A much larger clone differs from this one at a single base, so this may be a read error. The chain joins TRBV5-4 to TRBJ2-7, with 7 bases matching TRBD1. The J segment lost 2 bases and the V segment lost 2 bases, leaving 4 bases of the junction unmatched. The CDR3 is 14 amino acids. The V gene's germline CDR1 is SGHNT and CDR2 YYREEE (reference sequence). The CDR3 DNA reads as TGTGCCAGCAGCTTCACAGGGGCCCCCTACGAGCAGTACTTC. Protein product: CASSFTGAPYEQYF.

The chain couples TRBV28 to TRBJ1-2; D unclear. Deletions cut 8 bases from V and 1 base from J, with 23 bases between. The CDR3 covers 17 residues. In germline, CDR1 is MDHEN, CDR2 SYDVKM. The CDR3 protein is CASVGGGLLRNNYGYTF. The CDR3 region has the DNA TGTGCCAGCGTAGGAGGAGGTTTACTCAGAAATAACTATGGCTACACCTTC.

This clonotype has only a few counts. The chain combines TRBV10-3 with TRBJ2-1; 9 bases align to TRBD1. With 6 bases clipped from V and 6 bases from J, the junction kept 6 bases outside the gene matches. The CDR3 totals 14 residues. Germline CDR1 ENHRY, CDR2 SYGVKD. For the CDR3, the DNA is TGTGCCATCAGGCCGGGACAGGGCAGCAATGAGCAGTTCTTC. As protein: CAIRPGQGSNEQFF.

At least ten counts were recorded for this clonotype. CDR3 DNA sequence: TGTGCCAGCTCCCGCGGGGGACGGGGGATCGATGAGCAGTACTTC. It specifies CASSRGGRGIDEQYF. The chain uses TRBV18 and TRBJ2-7; 7 bases line up with TRBD2. CDR1 is KGHSH, CDR2 LQKENI, per germline. The CDR3 has 15 amino acids. V shed 6 bases and J 7 bases; nucleotides not matched to a gene: 15.

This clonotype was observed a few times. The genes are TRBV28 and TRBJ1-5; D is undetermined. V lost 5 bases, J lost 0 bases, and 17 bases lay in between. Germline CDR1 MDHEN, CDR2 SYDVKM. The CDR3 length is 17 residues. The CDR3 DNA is TGTGCCAGCAGTGTCCTTTCTAACTGGAATAGCAATCAGCCCCAGCATTTT. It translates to CASSVLSNWNSNQPQHF.

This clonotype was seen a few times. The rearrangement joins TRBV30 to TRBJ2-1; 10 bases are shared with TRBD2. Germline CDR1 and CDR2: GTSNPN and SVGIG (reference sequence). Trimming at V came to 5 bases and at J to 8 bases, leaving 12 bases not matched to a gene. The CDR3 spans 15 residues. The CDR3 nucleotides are TGTGCCTGGGACGGGGCTAGCGGGAGAGGATATGAGCAGTTCTTC. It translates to CAWDGASGRGYEQFF.

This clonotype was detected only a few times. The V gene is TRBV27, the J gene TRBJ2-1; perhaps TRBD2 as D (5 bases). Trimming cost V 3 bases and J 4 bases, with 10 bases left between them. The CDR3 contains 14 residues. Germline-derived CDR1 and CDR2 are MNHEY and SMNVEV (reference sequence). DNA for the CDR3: TGTGCCAGCAGTTTCCGGGGTCAGTACAATGAGCAGTTCTTC. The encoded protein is CASSFRGQYNEQFF.

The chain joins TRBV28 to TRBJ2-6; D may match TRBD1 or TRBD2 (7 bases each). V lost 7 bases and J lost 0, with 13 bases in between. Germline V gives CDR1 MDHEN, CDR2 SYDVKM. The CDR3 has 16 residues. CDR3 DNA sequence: TGTGCCAGCACCAGGGGGGGTTTCTCTGGGGCCAACGTCCTGACTTTC. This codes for CASTRGGFSGANVLTF. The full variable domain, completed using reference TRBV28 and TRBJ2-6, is DVKVTQSSRYLVKRTGEKVFLECVQDMDHENMFWYRQDPGLGLRLIYFSYDVKMKEKGDIPEGYSVSREKKERFSLILESASTNQTSMYLCASTRGGFSGANVLTFGAGSRLTVL.

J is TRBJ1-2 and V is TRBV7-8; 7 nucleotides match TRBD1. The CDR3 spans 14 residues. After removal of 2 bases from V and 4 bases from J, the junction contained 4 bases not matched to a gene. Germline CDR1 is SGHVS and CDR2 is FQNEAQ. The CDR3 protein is CASSLTRDSYGYTF. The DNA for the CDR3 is TGTGCCAGCAGCTTAACGCGGGACAGCTATGGCTACACCTTC.

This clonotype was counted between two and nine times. The DNA for the CDR3 is TGCAGTGCTTCGAACTGGGAAGGGGGTAACACTGAAGCTTTCTTT. Protein: CSASNWEGGNTEAFF. The chain links TRBV20-1 to TRBJ1-1; TRBD1 is a possible D gene (6 bases). The CDR3 is 15 residues long. The V gene's germline CDR1 is DFQATT and CDR2 SNEGSKA (reference sequence). V lost 5 bases and J 2 bases, leaving 18 bases between the germline ends.

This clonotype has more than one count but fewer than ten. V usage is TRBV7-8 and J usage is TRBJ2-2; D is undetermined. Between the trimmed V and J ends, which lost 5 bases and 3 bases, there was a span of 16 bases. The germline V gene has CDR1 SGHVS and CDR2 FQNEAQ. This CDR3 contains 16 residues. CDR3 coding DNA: TGTGCCAGCAGCGCCCAAAGTTTCCGCTACACCGGGGAGCTGTTTTTT. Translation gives CASSAQSFRYTGELFF.

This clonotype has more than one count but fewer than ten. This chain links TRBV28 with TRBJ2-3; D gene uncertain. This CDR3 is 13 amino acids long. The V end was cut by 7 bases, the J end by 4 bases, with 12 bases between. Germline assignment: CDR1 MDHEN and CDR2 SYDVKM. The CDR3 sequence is CASTSGVADTQYF. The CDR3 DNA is TGTGCCAGCACCTCGGGTGTGGCAGATACGCAGTATTTT.

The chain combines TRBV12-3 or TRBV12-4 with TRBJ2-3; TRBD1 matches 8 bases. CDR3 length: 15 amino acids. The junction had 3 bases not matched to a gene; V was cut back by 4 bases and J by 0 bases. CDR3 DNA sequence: TGTGCCAGCAGTTGGACAGGGAAAAGCACAGATACGCAGTATTTT. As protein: CASSWTGKSTDTQYF.

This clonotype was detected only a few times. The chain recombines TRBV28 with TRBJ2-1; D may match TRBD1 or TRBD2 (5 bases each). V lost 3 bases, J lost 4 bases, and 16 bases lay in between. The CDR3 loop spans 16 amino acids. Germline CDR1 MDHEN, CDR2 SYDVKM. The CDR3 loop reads CASSFYGAGTYNEQFF. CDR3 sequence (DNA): TGTGCCAGCAGTTTTTACGGGGCCGGTACGTACAATGAGCAGTTCTTC. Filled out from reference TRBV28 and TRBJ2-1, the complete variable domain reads DVKVTQSSRYLVKRTGEKVFLECVQDMDHENMFWYRQDPGLGLRLIYFSYDVKMKEKGDIPEGYSVSREKKERFSLILESASTNQTSMYLCASSFYGAGTYNEQFFGPGTRLTVL.

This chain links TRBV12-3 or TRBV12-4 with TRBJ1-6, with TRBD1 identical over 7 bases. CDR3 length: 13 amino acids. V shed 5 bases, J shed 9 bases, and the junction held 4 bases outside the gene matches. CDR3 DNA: TGTGCCAGCAGTGGGGGACAGTTTTCACCCCTCCACTTT. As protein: CASSGGQFSPLHF.

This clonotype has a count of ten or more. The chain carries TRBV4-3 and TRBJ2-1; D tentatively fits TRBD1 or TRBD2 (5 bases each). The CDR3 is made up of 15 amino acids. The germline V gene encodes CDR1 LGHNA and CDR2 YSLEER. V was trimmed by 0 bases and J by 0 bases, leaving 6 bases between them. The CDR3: CASSQDGGSYNEQFF. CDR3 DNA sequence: TGCGCCAGCAGCCAAGATGGGGGCTCCTACAATGAGCAGTTCTTC.